These 30 T cell receptor beta chains originate from one sample sequenced in a study of post-analysis software for immune sequencing data. Study results and limitations: Controls showed lower frequencies than patients for a few TRBV segments, and TRBV5-6, TRBV5-1 and TRBV20-1 were among these.

Their antigens remain unidentified. Unique molecular identifiers tagged the TCR beta cDNA libraries. TCRdb analysed the PCR reads with MiXCR anew, one entry per CDR3 protein. Of approximately 690,000 distinct CDR3 sequences in the sample, over 45% were seen once. The specimen sequenced was blood. The receptor source for this set is a girl aged 2-10 years with multiple sclerosis.

This chain links TRBV7-6 with TRBJ2-5, with 9 bases matching TRBD1. Germline CDR1 is SGHVS and CDR2 is FNYEAQ. This CDR3 region has 16 residues. V was clipped by 5 bases and J by 5 bases; unmatched bases: 12. CDR3 region: CASSVENRGRGETQYF. The CDR3 DNA is TGTGCCAGCAGCGTCGAAAACAGGGGGCGGGGGGAGACCCAGTACTTC.

V and J are TRBV4-1 and TRBJ2-7; 8 bases align to TRBD1. The CDR3 covers 14 residues. CDR1 MGHRA and CDR2 YSYEKL come from the germline V gene. V dropped 6 bases and J dropped 0; count of bases not matched to a gene: 4. CDR3 nucleotide sequence: TGCGCCAGCAGACCCACAGGGGGCTCCTACGAGCAGTACTTC. Its protein is CASRPTGGSYEQYF.

The chain carries TRBV6-2 or TRBV6-3 and TRBJ2-5; 9 bases line up with TRBD1. Germline CDR1 is MNHEY and CDR2 is SVGEGT. V shed 6 bases and J 1 base; nucleotides not matched to a gene: 6. The CDR3 length is 15 residues. CDR3 sequence reads: CASSAQGASQETQYF. CDR3 DNA: TGTGCCAGCAGCGCACAGGGGGCCAGCCAAGAGACCCAGTACTTC.

In this sample, this clonotype is medium-sized. V gene TRBV27 combines with J gene TRBJ2-7; D gene unclear. Trimming took 3 bases from V and 6 from J, leaving 12 bases between them. Germline V gives CDR1 MNHEY, CDR2 SMNVEV (reference sequence). The CDR3 is made up of 13 amino acids. The CDR3 loop is CASSFTASGEQYF. CDR3 nucleotides: TGTGCCAGCAGTTTTACAGCTTCGGGCGAGCAGTACTTC.

CDR3 sequence reads: CSAGGSPYGYTF. The CDR3, as DNA: TGCAGCGCCGGCGGCAGTCCGTATGGCTACACCTTC. V is TRBV29-1 and J is TRBJ1-2, with D unresolved. V was shortened by 7 bases and J by 5 bases, with 14 bases between the two germline ends. This CDR3 contains 12 residues. Germline CDR1 is SQVTM and CDR2 is ANQGSEA.

The rearrangement uses TRBV5-5 and TRBJ1-5; D unresolved. Germline V gives CDR1 SGHKS, CDR2 YYEKEE (reference sequence). V was shortened by 1 base and J by 0 bases, with 8 bases between the two germline ends. This CDR3 contains 15 residues. In DNA form, the CDR3 reads TGTGCCAGCAGCTTGACAGCATATAGCAATCAGCCCCAGCATTTT. It specifies CASSLTAYSNQPQHF.

This clonotype was recorded once. V is TRBV20-1 and J is TRBJ2-7; no clear D gene. The CDR3 extends over 14 amino acids. With 8 bases removed from V and 1 base from J, the gap between germline ends came to 18 bases. Per germline, CDR1 DFQATT and CDR2 SNEGSKA (reference sequence). CDR3 sequence: CSLLSRTNSYEQYF. DNA of the CDR3: TGCAGTCTCCTTTCTAGGACGAATTCCTACGAGCAGTACTTC.

The chain carries TRBV4-1 and TRBJ1-2, with TRBD1 identical over 9 bases. V trimming: 4 bases; J trimming: 7 bases; junction bases outside the gene matches: 4. Germline V gene sequence: CDR1 MGHRA, CDR2 YSYEKL. CDR3 size: 13 residues. The CDR3 protein is CASSPMTGGGYTF. The CDR3 DNA reads TGCGCCAGCAGCCCCATGACAGGGGGTGGCTACACCTTC.

V is TRBV9 and J is TRBJ2-3; 12 bases align to TRBD2. The length of the CDR3 is 17 residues. Germline V lookup: CDR1 SGDLS, CDR2 YYNGEE. J gave up 0 bases and V 0 bases, and 2 bases lay outside the gene matches. The CDR3 DNA is TGTGCCAGCAGCGTAGTGCTAGCGGGAGGGAGCACAGATACGCAGTATTTT. Protein: CASSVVLAGGSTDTQYF.

V gene TRBV18 combines with J gene TRBJ1-2, with TRBD1 identical over 8 bases. The V segment lost 0 bases and the J segment 5 bases; nucleotides outside the gene matches: 5. Germline V CDR1 and CDR2: KGHSH, LQKENI. The CDR3 is 15 amino acids. CDR3 loop: CASSPPGQVIYGYTF. The DNA for the CDR3 is TGTGCCAGCTCACCACCGGGACAGGTGATTTATGGCTACACCTTC.

This sequence joins TRBV7-9 and TRBJ2-3; tentatively, D is TRBD2 (6 bases). The CDR3 runs 16 residues. V lost 6 bases and J lost 0, with 16 bases in between. Germline assignment: CDR1 SEHNR and CDR2 FQNEAQ (reference sequence). DNA of the CDR3: TGTGCCAGCAGGGTGGGGGTAGCGGAGAGCACAGATACGCAGTATTTT. Its protein is CASRVGVAESTDTQYF.

The chain employs TRBV5-1 and TRBJ1-2; D remains unclear. Germline V gene data show CDR1 as SGHRS and CDR2 as YFSETQ. Trimming took off 0 bases at V and 7 bases at J, with 13 bases between the two ends. This CDR3 is built from 14 residues. DNA of the CDR3: TGCGCCAGCAGCTTGGAACAGTACTCTATTGGCTACACCTTC. It is translated as CASSLEQYSIGYTF. Based on the CDR3 plus reference TRBV5-1 and TRBJ1-2, the full variable domain is KAGVTQTPRYLIKTRGQQVTLSCSPISGHRSVSWYQQTPGQGLQFLFEYFSETQRNKGNFPGRFSGRQFSNSRSEMNVSTLELGDSALYLCASSLEQYSIGYTFGSGTRLTVV.

The V gene is TRBV12-3 or TRBV12-4, the J gene TRBJ1-2; 8 bases fit TRBD1. The CDR3 extends over 16 amino acids. V dropped 11 bases and J dropped 3; count of bases not matched to a gene: 17. CDR3: CASARAGGESDYGYTF. Written as DNA, the CDR3 is TGTGCCTCCGCCCGGGCAGGGGGCGAATCAGACTATGGCTACACCTTC.

The chain recombines TRBV12-5 with TRBJ1-5; 7 bases agree with TRBD1. Germline V gene sequence: CDR1 LGHNT, CDR2 FRNRAP. CDR3 length: 16 residues. With 6 bases clipped from V and 0 bases from J, the junction kept 8 bases outside the gene matches. The CDR3 reads CASGPDRVYSNQPQHF. CDR3 coding DNA: TGTGCTAGTGGGCCCGACAGGGTCTATAGCAATCAGCCCCAGCATTTT.

As to this clonotype: The junction departs from the called germline gene at one end, perhaps through a read error. The rearrangement joins TRBV27 to TRBJ1-2, with no clear D. Germline V gives CDR1 MNHEY, CDR2 SMNVEV (reference sequence). The CDR3 covers 14 residues. In DNA form, the CDR3 reads TGTGTCAGCAGCACCACCTCAAGGGCTGGGGGCTACACCTTC. It yields the protein CVSSTTSRAGGYTF.

The rearrangement uses TRBV20-1 and TRBJ2-3, with D perhaps TRBD1 or TRBD2 (6 bases each). This CDR3 region has 15 residues. CDR1 and CDR2 from the germline V gene are DFQATT and SNEGSKA (reference sequence). V was clipped by 3 bases and J by 6 bases, with 19 bases between them. The chain's CDR3 is CSARTVGGGDDTQYF. The CDR3 nucleotides are TGCAGTGCTAGGACGGTTGGGGGCGGGGACGATACGCAGTATTTT.

The chain has TRBV15 and TRBJ2-5; possibly TRBD1 or TRBD2 for D (5 bases each). Germline V gene sequence: CDR1 LNHNV, CDR2 YYDKDF (reference sequence). The CDR3 consists of 15 residues. Trimming stripped 0 bases from V and 5 bases from J, with 13 bases between. The CDR3 region has the DNA TGTGCCACCAGCAGAGATCGGGCAGGGACGGAGACCCAGTACTTC. It codes for CATSRDRAGTETQYF.

There are a few counts of this clonotype. The V gene is TRBV12-3 or TRBV12-4, the J gene TRBJ2-4; possible D gene TRBD1, 6 bases. The end of the DNA aligns better with TRBJ2-7, so the J call may be wrong. The CDR3 spans 14 residues. The CDR3 region has the DNA TGTGCCAGCAGTTTTGGCAGGGGAGAATACGAGCAGTACTTC. This sequence encodes CASSFGRGEYEQYF.

The chain joins TRBV20-1 to TRBJ2-5, with a possible D match to TRBD1 (7 bases). TRBJ2-7 matches the DNA end more closely, so the J call is doubtful. This CDR3 region has 16 residues. From germline, CDR1 is DFQATT and CDR2 SNEGSKA (reference sequence). The CDR3 spells CSARAVRGRGVGEQYF. The CDR3 coding sequence is TGCAGTGCTAGAGCCGTGCGTGGCAGGGGGGTTGGCGAGCAGTACTTC.

This clonotype has just a few counts. The chain joins TRBV4-2 to TRBJ2-2; possibly TRBD1 for D (5 bases). The germline V gene encodes CDR1 LGHNA and CDR2 YNFKEQ. V lost 4 bases, J lost 5 bases, and 5 bases lay in between. The CDR3 spans 12 residues. As DNA, the CDR3 is TGTGCCAGCAGCCCAGGGACCGGGGAGCTGTTTTTT. Its protein is CASSPGTGELFF.

The chain joins TRBV12-3 or TRBV12-4 to TRBJ2-1, with 11 bases matching TRBD2. The CDR3 length is 17 residues. Trimming at V came to 6 bases and at J to 6 bases, leaving 13 bases not matched to a gene. CDR3 nucleotides: TGTGCCAGCAGATCATCCTATAGCGGGGGGGCCCGCAATGAGCAGTTCTTC. Translating it yields CASRSSYSGGARNEQFF.

V is TRBV10-3 and J is TRBJ2-3; TRBD1 agrees at 10 bases. This CDR3 has 19 residues. Germline lookup yields CDR1 ENHRY and CDR2 SYGVKD. J was trimmed by 2 bases and V by 4 bases; bases with no gene match: 15. CDR3 loop: CAISGKERQGALSTDTQYF. CDR3 DNA sequence: TGTGCCATCAGTGGGAAAGAACGACAGGGGGCCCTCTCCACAGATACGCAGTATTTT.

This clonotype showed up just once. The chain employs TRBV6-5 and TRBJ2-4; 9 bases match TRBD2. The germline gives CDR1 MNHEY, CDR2 SVGAGI. This CDR3 is built from 15 residues. V trimming: 4 bases; J trimming: 6 bases; junction bases outside the gene matches: 7. CDR3 sequence reads: CASSSLAGGINIQYF. The CDR3 nucleotides are TGTGCCAGCAGTTCACTAGCGGGTGGGATAAACATTCAGTACTTC.

The V gene is TRBV10-3, the J gene TRBJ2-5; D not resolved. There are 13 residues in the CDR3. Per the germline V gene, CDR1 is ENHRY and CDR2 is SYGVKD. Trimming stripped 4 bases from V and 3 bases from J, with 9 bases between. Here the CDR3 reads CAISVRPEETQYF. CDR3 nucleotides: TGTGCCATCAGTGTAAGGCCCGAAGAGACCCAGTACTTC.

The chain uses TRBV6-5 and TRBJ1-1; D ambiguous. Germline V gene lookup returns CDR1 MNHEY and CDR2 SVGAGI. V was pared by 5 bases and J by 0 bases, with 13 bases between. This CDR3 spans 15 amino acids. The CDR3 protein is CASSDYRTMNTEAFF. The CDR3 DNA is TGTGCCAGCAGTGACTACAGAACTATGAACACTGAAGCTTTCTTT.

This chain links TRBV5-1 with TRBJ2-1, with 13 bases identical to TRBD2. CDR3 length: 16 residues. In germline, CDR1 is SGHRS, CDR2 YFSETQ. V gave up 0 bases and J gave up 8 bases; unmatched junction bases: 5. CDR3 sequence (DNA): TGCGCCAGCAGCTTGGTAGGGACTAGCGGGATCCATGAGCAGTTCTTC. Protein product: CASSLVGTSGIHEQFF.

This chain connects TRBV6-5 to TRBJ2-1; 14 nucleotides agree with TRBD2. This CDR3 is built from 16 residues. V shed 7 bases, J shed 1 base, and the junction held 3 bases outside the gene matches. Germline-derived CDR1 and CDR2 are MNHEY and SVGAGI. CDR3 protein: CASIRTSGRSYNEQFF. The CDR3 nucleotides read TGTGCCAGCATTAGGACTAGCGGGAGGTCCTACAATGAGCAGTTCTTC.

This clonotype has a handful of counts. V gene TRBV6-2 or TRBV6-3 combines with J gene TRBJ2-1, with D uncertain. Trimming removed 4 bases at V and 4 bases at J, with 8 bases between. Germline CDR1 is MNHEY and CDR2 is SVGEGT. This CDR3 spans 13 amino acids. CDR3 bases: TGTGCCAGCAGTTCCCAACTATACAATGAGCAGTTCTTC. This translates into CASSSQLYNEQFF.

The V gene is TRBV20-1, the J gene TRBJ1-5; D is unresolved. Germline loops: CDR1 DFQATT, CDR2 SNEGSKA (reference sequence). V was clipped by 2 bases and J by 10 bases, with 15 bases between them. CDR3 size: 13 residues. CDR3 DNA sequence: TGCAGTGCTAGACGTCCAGGAATGGAACCCCAGCATTTT. Protein: CSARRPGMEPQHF.

J is TRBJ1-5 and V is TRBV7-2; D gene ambiguous. Per germline, CDR1 SGHTA and CDR2 FQGNSA. The CDR3 contains 14 residues. The V end was cut by 2 bases, the J end by 4 bases, with 9 bases between. CDR3 in DNA: TGTGCCAGCAGCTTAAAGTCTGGAAATCAGCCCCAGCATTTT. The encoded protein is CASSLKSGNQPQHF.